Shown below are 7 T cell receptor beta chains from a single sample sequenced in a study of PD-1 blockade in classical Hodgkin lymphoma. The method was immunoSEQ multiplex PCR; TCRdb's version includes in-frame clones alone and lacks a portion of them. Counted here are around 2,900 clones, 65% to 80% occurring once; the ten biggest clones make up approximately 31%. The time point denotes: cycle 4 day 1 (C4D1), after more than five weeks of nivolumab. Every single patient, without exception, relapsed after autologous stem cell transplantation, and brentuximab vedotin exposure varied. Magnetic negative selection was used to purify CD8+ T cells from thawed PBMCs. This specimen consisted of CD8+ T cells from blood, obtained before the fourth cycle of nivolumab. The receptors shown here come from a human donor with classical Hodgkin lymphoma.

CDR3 sequence reads: CASSSERDYEQFF. CDR3 DNA sequence: TGTGCCAGCAGTTCTGAGCGGGACTATGAGCAGTTCTTC. V is TRBV28 and J is TRBJ2-1; 7 bases agree with TRBD2. Germline V CDR1 and CDR2: MDHEN, SYDVKM. This CDR3 region has 13 residues. With V trimmed by 4 bases and J by 8 bases, 5 bases remained unmatched.

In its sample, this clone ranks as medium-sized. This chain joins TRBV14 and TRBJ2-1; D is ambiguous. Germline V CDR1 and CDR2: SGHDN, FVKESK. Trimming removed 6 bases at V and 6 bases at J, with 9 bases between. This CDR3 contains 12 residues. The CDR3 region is CASSLGGNEQFF. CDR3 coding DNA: TGTGCCAGCAGTTTAGGCGGCAATGAGCAGTTCTTC. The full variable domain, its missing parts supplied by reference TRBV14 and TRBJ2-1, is EAGVTQFPSHSVIEKGQTVTLRCDPISGHDNLYWYRRVMGKEIKFLLHFVKESKQDESGMPNNRFLAERTGGTYSTLKVQPAELEDSGVYFCASSLGGNEQFFGPGTRLTVL.

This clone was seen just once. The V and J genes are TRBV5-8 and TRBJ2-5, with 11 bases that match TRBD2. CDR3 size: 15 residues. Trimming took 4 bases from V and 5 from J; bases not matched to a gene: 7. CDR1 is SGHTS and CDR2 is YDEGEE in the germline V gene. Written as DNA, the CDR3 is TGTGCCAGCAGCCCAGGGACTAGCGGAGGGGAGACCCAGTACTTC. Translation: CASSPGTSGGETQYF.

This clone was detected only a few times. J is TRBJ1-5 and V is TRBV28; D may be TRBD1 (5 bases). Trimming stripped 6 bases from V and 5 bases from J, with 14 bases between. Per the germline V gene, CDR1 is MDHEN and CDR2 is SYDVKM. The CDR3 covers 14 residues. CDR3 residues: CASSEEGPDQPQHF. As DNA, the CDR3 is TGTGCCAGCAGCGAAGAGGGGCCAGATCAGCCCCAGCATTTT.

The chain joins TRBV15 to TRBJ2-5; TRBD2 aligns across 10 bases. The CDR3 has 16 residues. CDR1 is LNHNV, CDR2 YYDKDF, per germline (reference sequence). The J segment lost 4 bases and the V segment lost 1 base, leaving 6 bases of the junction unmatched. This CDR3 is CATSRASGSGGETQYF. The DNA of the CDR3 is TGTGCCACCAGCAGAGCTAGCGGGAGCGGTGGAGAGACCCAGTACTTC.

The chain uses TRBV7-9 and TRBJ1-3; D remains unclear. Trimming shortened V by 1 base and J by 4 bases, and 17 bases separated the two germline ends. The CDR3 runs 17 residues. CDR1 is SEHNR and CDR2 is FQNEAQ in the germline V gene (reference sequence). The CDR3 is CASSLGLSADEGNTIYF. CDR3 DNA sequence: TGTGCCAGCAGCTTAGGGTTGTCGGCAGACGAGGGAAACACCATATATTTT.

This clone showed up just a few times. This chain's CDR3 is CASSLDYNEQFF. The CDR3 DNA follows: TGTGCCAGCAGCCTGGATTACAATGAGCAGTTCTTC. V usage is TRBV4-2 and J usage is TRBJ2-1, with D unresolved. V shed 4 bases and J shed 4 bases, with 5 bases lying between them. Looked up from germline, CDR1 is LGHNA and CDR2 is YNFKEQ. The CDR3 length is 12 residues.